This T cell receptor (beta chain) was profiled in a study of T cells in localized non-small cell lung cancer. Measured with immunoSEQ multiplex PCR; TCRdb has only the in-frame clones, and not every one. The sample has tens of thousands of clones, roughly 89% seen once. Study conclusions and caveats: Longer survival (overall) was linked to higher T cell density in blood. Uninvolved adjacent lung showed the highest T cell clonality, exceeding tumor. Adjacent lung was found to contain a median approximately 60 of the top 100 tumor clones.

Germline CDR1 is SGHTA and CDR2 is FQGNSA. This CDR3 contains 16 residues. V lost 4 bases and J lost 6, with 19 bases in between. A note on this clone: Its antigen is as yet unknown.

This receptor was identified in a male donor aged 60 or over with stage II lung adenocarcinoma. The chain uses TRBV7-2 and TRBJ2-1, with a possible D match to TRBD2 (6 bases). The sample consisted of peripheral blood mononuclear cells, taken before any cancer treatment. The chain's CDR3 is CASSSGGGRVTNEQFF. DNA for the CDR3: TGTGCCAGCAGCTCCGGAGGAGGGCGTGTAACCAATGAGCAGTTCTTC.